The T cell receptor (beta chain) described here comes from a study of CD8+CD57+ T cells in acquired aplastic anemia. Turning to the study itself: Yields of DNA that came from sorted CD4+ and CD8+ cells averaged roughly 3.2 ug. As sequenced from healthy donors, CD4+ cells averaged roughly 11 million reads.

Germline CDR1 reads SGHTA; CDR2 reads FQGNSA. This CDR3 comprises 13 residues. V lost 3 bases and J 8 bases, leaving 11 bases between the germline ends. Study outcomes and limitations: Controls did not differ significantly from patients in CD8+ Simpson's diversity. Roughly 30 sequences, all CD8+ CDR3, were shared between patients and controls.

It was genomic DNA that served as the template for profiling TCR beta VDJ and CDR3. TCRdb redid the calling of the reads with MiXCR, one entry per CDR3 protein. The sample has about 190,000 distinct CDR3 sequences; roughly half are singletons. In regard to this clonotype: The antigen remains undetermined.

Material for sequencing was sorted CD4+, CD8+, or CD8+CD57+ T cells (not recorded which) from PBMCs. The chain links TRBV7-2 to TRBJ2-1; D unclear. The source is a human donor in good health, serving as a control. CDR3 DNA: TGTGCCAGCAGCTTGGCCAAGGGCGATGAGCAGTTCTTC. This codes for CASSLAKGDEQFF. Drawing the rest from reference TRBV7-2 and TRBJ2-1, the complete variable domain is GAGVSQSPSNKVTEKGKDVELRCDPISGHTALYWYRQSLGQGLEFLIYFQGNSAPDKSGLPSDRFSAERTGGSVSTLTIQRTQQEDSAVYLCASSLAKGDEQFFGPGTRLTVL.